The sequence of this TCR beta chain was determined in a study of T-cell reconstitution after alpha-beta-depleted transplantation in children. Unique molecular identifiers were used to barcode this TCRbeta library. TCRdb ran MiXCR on the PCR reads and lists one entry per CDR3 protein. The data contain about 870,000 distinct CDR3 sequences, roughly 16% of them singletons. CDR1 and CDR2 from the germline V gene are SGHVS and FNYEAQ. Germline trimming cut 0 bases from V and 4 bases from J; bases unmatched to any gene: 6. This CDR3 comprises 16 residues. This clonotype was obtained from a male patient between 10 and 17 years old who had a stem cell transplant for acute lymphoblastic leukemia, so the T cells may come from the graft donor. This material consisted of PBMCs, mostly from graft donor cells, taken 360 days after TCRalphabeta/CD19-depleted stem cell transplant. This sequence joins TRBV7-6 and TRBJ2-3; 8 bases align to TRBD1. CDR3 coding DNA: TGTGCCAGCAGCTTAGCCCAGGGGGCATTGGCAGATACGCAGTATTTT. Amino acids: CASSLAQGALADTQYF.